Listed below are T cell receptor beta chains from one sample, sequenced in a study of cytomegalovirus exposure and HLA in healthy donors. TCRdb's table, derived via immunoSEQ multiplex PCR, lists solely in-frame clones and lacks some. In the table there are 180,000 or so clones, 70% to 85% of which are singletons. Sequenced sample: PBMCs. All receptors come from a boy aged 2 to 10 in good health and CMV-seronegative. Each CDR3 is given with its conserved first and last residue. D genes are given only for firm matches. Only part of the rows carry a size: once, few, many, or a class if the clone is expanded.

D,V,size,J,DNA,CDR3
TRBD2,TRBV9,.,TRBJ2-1,TGTGCCAGCAGCGTAGCGGGGACTAGCTCCTACAATGAGCAGTTCTTC,CASSVAGTSSYNEQFF
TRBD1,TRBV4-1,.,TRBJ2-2,TGCGCCAGCAGCCAAGTCCGGGACAGGGGAGATTCCGGGGAGCTGTTTTTT,CASSQVRDRGDSGELFF
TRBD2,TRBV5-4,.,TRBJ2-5,TGTGCCAGCAGTTCGAGGCTAGCGGGGGGGGCGTTAGAGACCCAGTACTTC,CASSSRLAGGALETQYF
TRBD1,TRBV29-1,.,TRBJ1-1,TGCAGCGCCACTCCGGGACAGAGCATGAACACTGAAGCTTTCTTT,CSATPGQSMNTEAFF
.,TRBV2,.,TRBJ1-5,TGTGCCAGCAGTGGCGAGGGACAATTTAATCAGCCCCAGCATTTT,CASSGEGQFNQPQHF
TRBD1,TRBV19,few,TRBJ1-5,TGTGCCAGTAGCGACAGGGACAATCAGCCCCAGCATTTT,CASSDRDNQPQHF
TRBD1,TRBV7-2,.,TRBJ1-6,TGTGCCAGCAGCCGAAGGACAGGTAGAAGGATGCGTTCACCCCTCCACTTT,CASSRRTGRRMRSPLHF
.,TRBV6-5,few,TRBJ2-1,TGTGCCAGCGGCCCCCTGGATGAGCAGTTCTTC,CASGPLDEQFF
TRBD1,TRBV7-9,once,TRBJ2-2,TGTGCCAGCAGCTTAATGATAACAGGGGATACCGGGGAGCTGTTTTTT,CASSLMITGDTGELFF
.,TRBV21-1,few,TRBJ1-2,TGTGCCATCCCGGGACAGGGGGCTTATGGCTACACCTTC,CAIPGQGAYGYTF
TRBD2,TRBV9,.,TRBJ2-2,TGTGCCAGCAGCGTAGAGGCGGGGGCCGGGGAGCTGTTTTTT,CASSVEAGAGELFF
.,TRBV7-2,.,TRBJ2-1,TGTGCCAGCAGCTCCGCGGCGGGCAATGAGCAGTTCTTC,CASSSAAGNEQFF
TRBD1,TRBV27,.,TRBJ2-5,TGTGCCAGCAGTTCCACCGGGACAGGGGTCCCAGAGACCCAGTACTTC,CASSSTGTGVPETQYF
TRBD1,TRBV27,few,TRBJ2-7,TGTGCCAGCCCCGGGACAGTGCCCTACGAGCAGTACTTC,CASPGTVPYEQYF
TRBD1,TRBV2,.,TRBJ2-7,TGTGCCAGCAGTGAGGGCCGACAGGGATGGGCCGAGCAGTACTTC,CASSEGRQGWAEQYF
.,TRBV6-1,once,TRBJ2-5,TGTGCCAGCAACGGACTGAAAAAAGAGACCCAGTACTTC,CASNGLKKETQYF
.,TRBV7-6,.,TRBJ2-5,TGTGCCAGCAGCTCCCTCCTGGAGACCCAGTACTTC,CASSSLLETQYF
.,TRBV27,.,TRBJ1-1,TGTGCCAGCAGTTTAACCTGGGGGGGGAAGAACACTGAAGCTTTCTTT,CASSLTWGGKNTEAFF
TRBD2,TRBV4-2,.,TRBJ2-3,TGTGCCAGCAGCCTTGAGGCTAGCGGGGGGTACACAGATACGCAGTATTTT,CASSLEASGGYTDTQYF
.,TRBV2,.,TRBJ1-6,TGTGCCAGCCAGAGGGATTCACCCCTCCACTTT,CASQRDSPLHF
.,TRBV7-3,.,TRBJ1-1,TGTGCCAGCAGCTCCCAGGGCATGAACACTGAAGCTTTCTTT,CASSSQGMNTEAFF
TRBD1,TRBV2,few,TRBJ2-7,TGTGCCAGCAGTGCCCGGGACAGGGCCTACGAGCAGTACTTC,CASSARDRAYEQYF
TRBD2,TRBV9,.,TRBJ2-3,TGTGCCAGCAGTTTGGAGCGGGGGAACACAGATACGCAGTATTTT,CASSLERGNTDTQYF
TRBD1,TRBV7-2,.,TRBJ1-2,TGTGCCAGCAGCTTACCGACCGGGACAGGGGATGGCTACACCTTC,CASSLPTGTGDGYTF
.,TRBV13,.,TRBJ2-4,TGTGCCAGCAGTCTAGGGAGGGGGGCGAACATTCAGTACTTC,CASSLGRGANIQYF
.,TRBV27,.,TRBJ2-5,TGTGCCGTGCGTAGGCAGGGATCAGAGACCCAGTACTTC,CAVRRQGSETQYF
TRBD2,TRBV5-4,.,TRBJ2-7,TGTGCCAGCAGCTTGAAGGGGACTAGTTCTGGTGAGCAGTACTTC,CASSLKGTSSGEQYF
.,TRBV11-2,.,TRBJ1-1,TGTGCCAGCAGCCGACTCCCCCCGGGACTCGTGAACACTGAAGCTTTCTTT,CASSRLPPGLVNTEAFF
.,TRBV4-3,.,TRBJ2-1,TGCGCCAGCAGCCAAGAGGAGGGCATGATGGTGTTCTTC,CASSQEEGMMVFF
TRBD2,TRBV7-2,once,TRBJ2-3,TGTGCCAGCAGCTTAGAAGGGAGCCTAGCGGGTGGTAGCACAGATACGCAGTATTTT,CASSLEGSLAGGSTDTQYF
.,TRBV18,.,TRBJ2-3,TGTGCCAGCTCACCCCCCTCGACAGATACGCAGTATTTT,CASSPPSTDTQYF
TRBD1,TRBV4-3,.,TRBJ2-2,TGCGCCAGCAGCCAAGGAACAGGGGGCTTCACCGGGGAGCTGTTTTTT,CASSQGTGGFTGELFF
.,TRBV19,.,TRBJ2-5,TGTGCCAGTGGTTCTTCGGGTGAGGCTGGGCAAGAGACCCAGTACTTC,CASGSSGEAGQETQYF
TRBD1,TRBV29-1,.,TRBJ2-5,TGCAGCGGGGGACAGGGGGCTGAGACCCAGTACTTC,CSGGQGAETQYF
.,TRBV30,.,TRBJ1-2,TGTGCCTGGAGTGTACCCTCGGAGGGCTACACCTTC,CAWSVPSEGYTF
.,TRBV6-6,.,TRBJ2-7,TGTGCCAGCAATGTGGGCCACTCCTACGAGCAGTACTTC,CASNVGHSYEQYF
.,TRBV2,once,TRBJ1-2,TGTGCCAGCAGTGAAGCTTATTACACAAACTATGGCTACACCTTC,CASSEAYYTNYGYTF
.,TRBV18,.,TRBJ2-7,TGTGCCAGCTCACCACGGGCCAGGACCTACGAGCAGTACTTC,CASSPRARTYEQYF
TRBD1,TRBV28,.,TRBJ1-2,TGTGCCAGCAGTTTAAGGTGGGACAGGGAAGTCTACACCTTC,CASSLRWDREVYTF
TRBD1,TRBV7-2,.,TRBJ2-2,TGTGCCAGCAGCCCAGCAGGGGGCCGGAACACCGGGGAGCTGTTTTTT,CASSPAGGRNTGELFF
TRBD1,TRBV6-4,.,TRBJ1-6,TGTGCCAGCAGGACAGGGGAGGATTCACCCCTCCACTTT,CASRTGEDSPLHF
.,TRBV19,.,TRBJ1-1,TGTGCCAGCGCCGCCTACAGGGCCGGGACTGAAGCTTTCTTT,CASAAYRAGTEAFF
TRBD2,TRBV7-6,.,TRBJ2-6,TGTGCCAGCAGCTTTCTAGCGGGGGGGCTGAGGGGGGCCAACGTCCTGACTTTC,CASSFLAGGLRGANVLTF
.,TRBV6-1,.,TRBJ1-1,TGTGCCAGCAGTGAACGGGAGAACACTGAAGCTTTCTTT,CASSERENTEAFF
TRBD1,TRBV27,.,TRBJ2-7,TGTGCCAGCAAATTATCCGGACAGGGCTATTACGAGCAGTACTTC,CASKLSGQGYYEQYF
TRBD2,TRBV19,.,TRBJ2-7,TGTGCCAGTAGTGGGGGGACTAGCGGTGCCTACGAGCAGTACTTC,CASSGGTSGAYEQYF
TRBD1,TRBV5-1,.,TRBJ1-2,TGCGCCAGCAGCTTGGGGGACAGACCCTATGGCTACACCTTC,CASSLGDRPYGYTF
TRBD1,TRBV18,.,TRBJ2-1,TGTGCCAGCTCACCACCGGTGGGGACAGGGGACTACAATGAGCAGTTCTTC,CASSPPVGTGDYNEQFF
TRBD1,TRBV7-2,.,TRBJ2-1,TGTGCCAGCAGCAGACAGGGGGCGCAAGTGAACAATGAGCAGTTCTTC,CASSRQGAQVNNEQFF
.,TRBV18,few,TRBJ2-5,TGTGCCAGCTCACAAGGGGGACCCGGGGTGACCCAGTACTTC,CASSQGGPGVTQYF